This T cell receptor (beta chain) was obtained from a study of blood T cell repertoires in COVID-19. For the study at large: COVID-19 samples, acute and convalescent, were from the United States, Italy and Spain. T cells, B-cell-depleted T cells, or PBMCs supplied cDNA or gDNA.

Per the authors' pipeline: Reference gene primer amplification yielded estimated nucleated cell counts. Profiled with immunoSEQ multiplex PCR; TCRdb holds only in-frame clones, not every one. V, J and clone size are those of that table, while D and trimming were read from the DNA. The sample has tens of thousands of clones, 89% seen once; the top ten hold roughly 29%. The source material was peripheral blood. The TCR was taken from a woman aged 70-85 years with active COVID-19.

The CDR3 sequence is CASSKEDKRKGDRASYEQYF. CDR3 bases: TGTGCCAGCAGCAAAGAGGATAAGAGGAAGGGGGACAGGGCTTCCTACGAGCAGTACTTC. The V gene is TRBV21-1, the J gene TRBJ2-7; the D call TRBD1 from the table was never checked on the DNA. TRBV21-1 is a pseudogene segment. The CDR3 has 20 residues.